These 15 T cell receptor beta chains originate from one sample sequenced in a study of blood T cell repertoires in COVID-19. Using immunoSEQ multiplex PCR, the repertoire was profiled, and TCRdb retains in-frame clones only, with some absent. Of fewer than 140,000 clones detected, less than 80% appear once; the ten largest clones hold more than 5%. The material sequenced was peripheral blood. The receptor source for this set is a man aged 80 or over with COVID-19, enrolled during active disease.

This chain uses TRBV15 with TRBJ2-5; 9 bases line up with TRBD2. The J segment lost 1 base and the V segment lost 5 bases, leaving 5 bases of the junction unmatched. The CDR3 covers 15 residues. In germline, CDR1 is LNHNV, CDR2 YYDKDF (reference sequence). The CDR3 loop reads CATSPRAGGQETQYF. DNA for the CDR3: TGTGCCACCAGCCCCCGAGCGGGAGGCCAAGAGACCCAGTACTTC.

The genes are TRBV5-4 and TRBJ1-1; D unclear. The germline V and J ends were trimmed by 0 bases and 8 bases, with 8 bases remaining between them. The CDR3 has 12 amino acids. Germline V gene data show CDR1 as SGHNT and CDR2 as YYREEE (reference sequence). The CDR3 sequence is CASSLGAWEAFF. In DNA form, the CDR3 reads TGTGCCAGCAGCTTGGGGGCGTGGGAAGCTTTCTTT.

The gene calls are TRBV24-1 and TRBJ2-3, with TRBD2 matching over 8 bases. This CDR3 region has 16 residues. The ends lost 4 bases at V and 2 bases at J; junction bases unmatched: 7. Germline CDR1 and CDR2: KGHDR and SFDVKD. The CDR3 loop is CATSDQLADHTDTQYF. The DNA for the CDR3 is TGTGCCACCAGTGACCAACTAGCGGACCACACAGATACGCAGTATTTT.

The V call is TRBV5-6, the J call TRBJ2-3; 7 bases map to TRBD2. The length of the CDR3 is 16 residues. V lost 4 bases, J lost 6 bases, and 14 bases stayed unmatched. CDR1 and CDR2 from the germline V gene are SGHDT and YYEEEE. For the CDR3, the DNA is TGTGCCAGCAGCACCTCTAGCGGCCCTTGGGTGGATACGCAGTATTTT. Amino acid sequence: CASSTSSGPWVDTQYF.

The gene calls are TRBV10-3 and TRBJ1-5, with D hard to call. Looked up from germline, CDR1 is ENHRY and CDR2 is SYGVKD. V was cut by 11 bases and J by 0 bases, with 8 bases left in between. This CDR3 has 12 residues. CDR3 sequence reads: CAEANSNQPQHF. In DNA, the CDR3 is TGTGCCGAGGCTAATAGCAATCAGCCCCAGCATTTT.

This clone was counted a few times. The J gene is TRBJ2-1, the V gene TRBV4-1, with 9 bases that match TRBD2. Germline loops: CDR1 MGHRA, CDR2 YSYEKL. The CDR3 runs 15 residues. The junction had 11 bases not matched to a gene; V was cut back by 7 bases and J by 7 bases. CDR3 residues: CASTVGAGGGNEQFF. In DNA, the CDR3 is TGCGCCAGCACTGTGGGAGCGGGAGGTGGGAATGAGCAGTTCTTC.

The rearrangement links TRBV29-1 to TRBJ2-1, with 7 bases identical to TRBD1. This CDR3 contains 14 residues. Germline CDR1 SQVTM, CDR2 ANQGSEA. Trimming cost V 3 bases and J 2 bases; bases outside gene matches: 4. CDR3: CSVEGQTTYNEQFF. As DNA, the CDR3 is TGCAGCGTTGAGGGACAGACTACCTACAATGAGCAGTTCTTC.

V is TRBV11-2 and J is TRBJ1-2; a possible D gene is TRBD1 (6 bases). The CDR3 length is 13 residues. V lost 5 bases and J lost 8, with 15 bases in between. Germline values: CDR1 SGHAT, CDR2 FQNNGV. CDR3 region: CASSPTGNEGYTF. The CDR3 bases are TGTGCCAGCAGCCCAACAGGGAATGAAGGCTACACCTTC.

This rearrangement joins TRBV28 to TRBJ2-2; the D is unclear. The germline CDR1 and CDR2 sequences are MDHEN and SYDVKM. This CDR3 contains 13 residues. V shed 6 bases and J shed 4 bases, with 9 bases lying between them. The CDR3 region has the DNA TGTGCCAGCAGCCCGCAGATCACCGGGGAGCTGTTTTTT. Its protein product is CASSPQITGELFF.

The rearrangement uses TRBV5-8 and TRBJ2-5, with unresolved D. CDR1 and CDR2 (germline): SGHTS, YDEGEE. The CDR3 is 14 residues long. V was clipped by 4 bases and J by 1 base, with 11 bases between them. CDR3 sequence (DNA): TGTGCCAGCAGCCATTACATATTCCAAGAGACCCAGTACTTC. Amino acids: CASSHYIFQETQYF.

V gene TRBV27 combines with J gene TRBJ1-5; D remains unclear. This CDR3 region has 16 residues. Germline assignment: CDR1 MNHEY and CDR2 SMNVEV (reference sequence). V was clipped by 0 bases and J by 5 bases, with 14 bases between them. Here the CDR3 reads CASSLSPGSGYQPQHF. CDR3 coding DNA: TGTGCCAGCAGTTTATCACCCGGTTCGGGGTATCAGCCCCAGCATTTT.

V usage is TRBV5-1 and J usage is TRBJ2-1; a possible D gene is TRBD1 (5 bases). Trimming removed 0 bases at V and 8 bases at J, with 9 bases between. The CDR3 is made up of 13 amino acids. The V gene's germline CDR1 is SGHRS and CDR2 YFSETQ. The CDR3 nucleotides read TGCGCCAGCAGCTTGGACAGGTGGGATGAGCAGTTCTTC. As protein: CASSLDRWDEQFF. Filled out from reference TRBV5-1 and TRBJ2-1, the complete variable domain reads KAGVTQTPRYLIKTRGQQVTLSCSPISGHRSVSWYQQTPGQGLQFLFEYFSETQRNKGNFPGRFSGRQFSNSRSEMNVSTLELGDSALYLCASSLDRWDEQFFGPGTRLTVL.

This clone was counted at least ten times. This chain connects TRBV7-2 to TRBJ1-4, with D hard to call. Germline V lookup: CDR1 SGHTA, CDR2 FQGNSA. The CDR3 is 13 residues long. V lost 0 bases and J 12 bases, leaving 11 bases between the germline ends. This chain's CDR3 is CASSLALRGELFF. The CDR3 nucleotides are TGTGCCAGCAGCTTAGCACTGAGAGGAGAACTGTTTTTT.

With respect to this clone: In the same sample, other DNA sequences code for this CDR3. The chain combines TRBV18 with TRBJ1-5; the match to TRBD1 covers 11 bases. CDR3 size: 15 residues. Germline values: CDR1 KGHSH, CDR2 LQKENI. V shed 3 bases and J 2 bases; nucleotides not matched to a gene: 0. CDR3 loop: CASSPGQGGNQPQHF. The CDR3 nucleotides read TGTGCCAGCTCACCGGGACAGGGGGGCAATCAGCCCCAGCATTTT.

This clone was counted only a few times. The V gene is TRBV4-1, the J gene TRBJ2-1; D gene unclear. The CDR3 covers 16 residues. Looked up from germline, CDR1 is MGHRA and CDR2 is YSYEKL. V was trimmed by 3 bases and J by 3 bases, leaving 15 bases between them. The CDR3: CASSQDPISSYNEQFF. As DNA, the CDR3 is TGCGCCAGCAGCCAGGATCCGATTAGCAGCTACAATGAGCAGTTCTTC.